The 6 T cell receptor beta chains below come from one sample, sequenced in a study of T cells in localized non-small cell lung cancer. Profiling relied on immunoSEQ multiplex PCR, and the TCRdb table lists in-frame clones only, not all of them. The table includes about 3,100 clones, about 29% detected once. Sequencing was performed on lung tumor tissue, taken before any cancer treatment. The source is a woman aged 35-75 years with stage I squamous cell lung carcinoma.

V gene TRBV30 combines with J gene TRBJ1-4; TRBD1 is a possible D gene (5 bases). From germline, CDR1 is GTSNPN and CDR2 SVGIG (reference sequence). CDR3 size: 19 residues. Trimming left V 5 bases short and J 4 bases short, with 29 bases between. CDR3 residues: CAWAKGVGSFPAVNEKLFF. The CDR3 DNA sequence: TGTGCCTGGGCGAAAGGGGTTGGTAGTTTTCCGGCGGTTAATGAAAAACTGTTTTTT. The entire variable domain, with the rest obtained from reference TRBV30 and TRBJ1-4, is as follows: SQTIHQWPATLVQPVGSPLSLECTVEGTSNPNLYWYRQAAGRGLQLLFYSVGIGQISSEVPQNLSASRPQDRQFILSSKKLLLSDSGFYLCAWAKGVGSFPAVNEKLFFGSGTQLSVL.

By sample fraction, this clone is medium-sized (0.01 to 0.1%). This rearrangement joins TRBV9 to TRBJ2-5; tentative D call: TRBD2 (6 bases). Germline CDR1 SGDLS, CDR2 YYNGEE. This CDR3 is 13 amino acids long. Trimming removed 7 bases at V and 2 bases at J, with 12 bases between. The CDR3 DNA is TGTGCCAGCTCCCGGGACTTTCAAGAGACCCAGTACTTC. This translates into CASSRDFQETQYF.

This clone has just a few counts. The chain is built from TRBV28 and TRBJ2-3; D perhaps matches TRBD2 (6 bases). Germline-derived CDR1 and CDR2 are MDHEN and SYDVKM. The V end was cut by 5 bases, the J end by 1 base, with 16 bases between. CDR3 length: 16 amino acids. This CDR3 reads CASSLGTFMGTDTQYF. In DNA form, the CDR3 reads TGTGCCAGCAGTCTCGGGACTTTTATGGGCACAGATACGCAGTATTTT.

The table lists this clone with a count of one. The J gene is TRBJ2-1, the V gene TRBV14; 8 nucleotides match TRBD2. Per germline, CDR1 SGHDN and CDR2 FVKESK. This CDR3 spans 13 amino acids. V was clipped by 7 bases and J by 6 bases; unmatched bases: 5. CDR3 in DNA: TGTGCCAGCACCCCGGGGACTAGCAATGAGCAGTTCTTC. Residues: CASTPGTSNEQFF.

V usage is TRBV28 and J usage is TRBJ1-1, with a possible D match to TRBD1 (5 bases). The V gene's germline CDR1 is MDHEN and CDR2 SYDVKM. This CDR3 is 14 amino acids long. The germline V and J ends were trimmed by 7 bases and 5 bases, with 17 bases remaining between them. CDR3: CASTSRVRDTEAFF. The CDR3 DNA is TGTGCCAGCACCAGTCGGGTCAGGGATACTGAAGCTTTCTTT.

This clone was counted a single time. The chain has TRBV11-3 and TRBJ2-1; D possibly uses TRBD1 or TRBD2 (6 bases each). The germline V gene encodes CDR1 SGHNT and CDR2 YENEEA. The length of the CDR3 is 14 residues. Between the trimmed V and J ends, which lost 6 bases and 2 bases, there was a span of 11 bases. CDR3 loop: CASSLGGTYNEQFF. DNA for the CDR3: TGTGCCAGCAGTCTGGGGGGCACCTACAATGAGCAGTTCTTC.